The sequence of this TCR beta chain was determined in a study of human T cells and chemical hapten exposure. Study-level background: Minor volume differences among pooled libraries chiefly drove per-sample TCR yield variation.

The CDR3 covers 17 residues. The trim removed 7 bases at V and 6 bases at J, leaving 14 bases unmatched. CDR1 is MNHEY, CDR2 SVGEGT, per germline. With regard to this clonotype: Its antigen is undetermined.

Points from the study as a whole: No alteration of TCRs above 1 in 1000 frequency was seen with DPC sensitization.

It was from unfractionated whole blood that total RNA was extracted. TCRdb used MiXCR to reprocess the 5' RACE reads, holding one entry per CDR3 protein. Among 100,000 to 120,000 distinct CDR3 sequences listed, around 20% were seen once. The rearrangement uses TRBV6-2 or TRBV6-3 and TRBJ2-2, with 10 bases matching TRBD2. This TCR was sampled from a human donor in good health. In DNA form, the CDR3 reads TGTGCCAGCACCCATCACCTAGCGGGAGCCGGCGCCGGGGAGCTGTTTTTT. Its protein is CASTHHLAGAGAGELFF.